The sequence of this T cell receptor beta chain was determined in a study of cytomegalovirus exposure and HLA in healthy donors. CDR3 size: 14 residues. Germline CDR1 and CDR2: MNHNY and SVGAGI (reference sequence). V lost 5 bases, J lost 3 bases, and 13 bases lay in between. Sequenced by immunoSEQ multiplex PCR; TCRdb stores in-frame clones only, minus some. The profile shows about 140,000 clones, approximately 80% of them singletons. The sequence derives from a man between 25 and 39 years old in good health and CMV-seropositive. Sequencing was carried out using PBMCs. V usage is TRBV6-6 and J usage is TRBJ1-2; possibly TRBD1 for D (6 bases). CDR3 sequence reads: CASSDHTGYYGYTF. The DNA for the CDR3 is TGTGCCAGCAGTGACCACACAGGGTACTATGGCTACACCTTC.